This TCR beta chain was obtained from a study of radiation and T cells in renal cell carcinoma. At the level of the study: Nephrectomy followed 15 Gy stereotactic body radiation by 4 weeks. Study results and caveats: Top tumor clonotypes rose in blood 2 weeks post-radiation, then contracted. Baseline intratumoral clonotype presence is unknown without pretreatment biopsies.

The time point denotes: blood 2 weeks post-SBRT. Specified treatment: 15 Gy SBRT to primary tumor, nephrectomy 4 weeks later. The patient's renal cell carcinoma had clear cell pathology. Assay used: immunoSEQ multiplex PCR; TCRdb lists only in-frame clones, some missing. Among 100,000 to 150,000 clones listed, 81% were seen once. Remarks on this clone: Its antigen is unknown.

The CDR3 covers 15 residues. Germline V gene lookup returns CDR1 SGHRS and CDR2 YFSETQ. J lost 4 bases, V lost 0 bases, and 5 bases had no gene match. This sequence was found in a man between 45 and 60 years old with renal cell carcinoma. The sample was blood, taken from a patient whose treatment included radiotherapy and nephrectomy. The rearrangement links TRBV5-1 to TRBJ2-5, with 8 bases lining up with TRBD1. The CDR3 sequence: CASSLGQGLGETQYF. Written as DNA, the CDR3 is TGCGCCAGCAGCTTGGGACAGGGGTTGGGAGAGACCCAGTACTTC.